The rows below give T cell receptor beta chains drawn from one sample of a study of breast tumors, draining lymph nodes, adjacent tissues. TCRdb analysed the multiplex PCR reads with MiXCR anew, one entry per CDR3 protein. The table lists approximately 280,000 distinct CDR3 sequences, around 31% of them singletons, with approximately 1% in the top ten. Input material: axillary lymph node tissue. The receptors were gathered from a female donor with breast cancer. Some clones in this sample may be carry-over from other donors' samples. CDR3s include the opening cysteine and the closing phenylalanine or tryptophan. D genes are given only for firm matches. Clone sizes are given selectively: once, few, many, or a class where the clone is expanded.

j_call: TRBJ2-5
cdr3_length: 14
d_call: -
clone_size: -
v_call: TRBV10-3
cdr3_nt: TGTGCCATCAGTAACACCCAGGGTAGAGAGACCCAGTACTTC
cdr3_aa: CAISNTQGRETQYF

j_call: TRBJ1-4
cdr3_length: 16
d_call: TRBD1
clone_size: many
v_call: TRBV4-3
cdr3_nt: TGCGCCAGCAGCCAAGATTTCGGGACAGGGTATGAAAAACTGTTTTTT
cdr3_aa: CASSQDFGTGYEKLFF

j_call: TRBJ2-5
cdr3_length: 15
d_call: TRBD1
clone_size: -
v_call: TRBV28
cdr3_nt: TGTGCCAGCAGTTTAGGGACAGGGGGCAGGAAGACCCAGTACTTC
cdr3_aa: CASSLGTGGRKTQYF

j_call: TRBJ1-2
cdr3_length: 13
d_call: -
clone_size: -
v_call: TRBV7-3
cdr3_nt: TGTGCCAGCAGCAAGGGGAGGGATTATGGCTACACCTTC
cdr3_aa: CASSKGRDYGYTF

j_call: TRBJ1-2
cdr3_length: 13
d_call: -
clone_size: -
v_call: TRBV7-9
cdr3_nt: TGTGCTAGCAGCTTAGAGGGGGGCTATGGCTACACCTTC
cdr3_aa: CASSLEGGYGYTF

j_call: TRBJ2-3
cdr3_length: 15
d_call: -
clone_size: many
v_call: TRBV7-9
cdr3_nt: TGTGCCAGCAGCGGCAGCAGGGGAGGCACAGATACGCAGTATTTT
cdr3_aa: CASSGSRGGTDTQYF

j_call: TRBJ1-2
cdr3_length: 13
d_call: -
clone_size: many
v_call: TRBV7-9
cdr3_nt: TGTGCCAGCAGCCGTGGACGGAACTATGGCTACACCTTC
cdr3_aa: CASSRGRNYGYTF

j_call: TRBJ1-4
cdr3_length: 13
d_call: -
clone_size: -
v_call: TRBV2
cdr3_nt: TGTGCCAGCAGCAAAGGGGTAAATGAAAAGCTGTTTTTT
cdr3_aa: CASSKGVNEKLFF

j_call: TRBJ2-3
cdr3_length: 13
d_call: TRBD2
clone_size: many
v_call: TRBV5-1
cdr3_nt: TGCGCCAGCAGTTTGGGACTAGCAGATACGCAGTATTTT
cdr3_aa: CASSLGLADTQYF

j_call: TRBJ1-3
cdr3_length: 16
d_call: TRBD1
clone_size: -
v_call: TRBV10-3
cdr3_nt: TGTGCCATCCGGACAGGGACAAGTAGCTCTGGAAACACCATATATTTT
cdr3_aa: CAIRTGTSSSGNTIYF

j_call: TRBJ2-5
cdr3_length: 18
d_call: TRBD2
clone_size: many
v_call: TRBV12-3/TRBV12-4
cdr3_nt: TGTGCCAGCTCCGCAAGTCGAGGTTTTATAGCGGGCCAAGAGACCCAGTACTTC
cdr3_aa: CASSASRGFIAGQETQYF

j_call: TRBJ2-1
cdr3_length: 16
d_call: TRBD2
clone_size: many
v_call: TRBV5-4
cdr3_nt: TGTGCCAGCAGCTTGGGGGGACTAGCGGGAGATGGGGAGCAGTTCTTC
cdr3_aa: CASSLGGLAGDGEQFF

j_call: TRBJ1-5
cdr3_length: 15
d_call: -
clone_size: few
v_call: TRBV3-1
cdr3_nt: TGTGCCAGCAGCCAAGACGGACAGTGGAATCAGCCCCAGCATTTT
cdr3_aa: CASSQDGQWNQPQHF

j_call: TRBJ1-3
cdr3_length: 15
d_call: -
clone_size: many
v_call: TRBV15
cdr3_nt: TGTGCCACCAGCAGAGAGGCACGGCGGGGTAACACCATATATTTT
cdr3_aa: CATSREARRGNTIYF

j_call: TRBJ2-7
cdr3_length: 15
d_call: -
clone_size: many
v_call: TRBV5-1
cdr3_nt: TGCGCCAGCAGCCCCGCTACTAGTTTACGGAACGAGCAGTACTTC
cdr3_aa: CASSPATSLRNEQYF

j_call: TRBJ1-5
cdr3_length: 13
d_call: -
clone_size: many
v_call: TRBV20-1
cdr3_nt: TGCAGTGCCCAGGCGTATAGCAATCAGCCCCAGCATTTT
cdr3_aa: CSAQAYSNQPQHF

j_call: TRBJ1-4
cdr3_length: 15
d_call: TRBD1
clone_size: -
v_call: TRBV20-1
cdr3_nt: TGCAGTGCAAAGGGACAGGGTCGGAAGAATGAAAAACTGTTTTTT
cdr3_aa: CSAKGQGRKNEKLFF

j_call: TRBJ2-3
cdr3_length: 15
d_call: -
clone_size: once
v_call: TRBV5-1
cdr3_nt: TGCGCCAGCAGCTTGGCCGAAGCGGTAACAGATACGCAGTATTTT
cdr3_aa: CASSLAEAVTDTQYF

j_call: TRBJ2-5
cdr3_length: 15
d_call: TRBD1
clone_size: -
v_call: TRBV12-3/TRBV12-4
cdr3_nt: TGTGCCAGCAGTTTCTGGGGACAGGGTGTGGAGGCCCAGTACTTC
cdr3_aa: CASSFWGQGVEAQYF

j_call: TRBJ2-5
cdr3_length: 13
d_call: -
clone_size: many
v_call: TRBV29-1
cdr3_nt: TGCAGCGTCCGGGACATCGTTCAAGAGACCCAGTACTTC
cdr3_aa: CSVRDIVQETQYF

j_call: TRBJ1-6
cdr3_length: 14
d_call: -
clone_size: many
v_call: TRBV11-1
cdr3_nt: TGTGCCAGCAGCTGGTCCAGGGGTGATTCACCCCTCCACTTT
cdr3_aa: CASSWSRGDSPLHF

j_call: TRBJ2-7
cdr3_length: 14
d_call: TRBD1
clone_size: few
v_call: TRBV27
cdr3_nt: TGTGCCACCTCATCCGGGACAGGGGGCTACGAGCAGTACTTC
cdr3_aa: CATSSGTGGYEQYF

j_call: TRBJ1-4
cdr3_length: 17
d_call: TRBD1
clone_size: many
v_call: TRBV15
cdr3_nt: TGTGCCACCAGCAGAGCGATCGTGGGACAGCCCAATGAAAAACTGTTTTTT
cdr3_aa: CATSRAIVGQPNEKLFF

j_call: TRBJ1-2
cdr3_length: 17
d_call: TRBD1
clone_size: many
v_call: TRBV5-1
cdr3_nt: TGCGCCAGCAGCTACGGGACAGGGACCCAAAATAACTATGGCTACACCTTC
cdr3_aa: CASSYGTGTQNNYGYTF

j_call: TRBJ2-7
cdr3_length: 15
d_call: -
clone_size: many
v_call: TRBV7-9
cdr3_nt: TGTGCCAGCAGCCATATGGGGGGTAAAGCGGACGAGCAGTACTTC
cdr3_aa: CASSHMGGKADEQYF

j_call: TRBJ2-7
cdr3_length: 16
d_call: -
clone_size: many
v_call: TRBV4-1
cdr3_nt: TGCGCCAGCAGCCAAGCACTCAGAGGAGCCATCTACGAGCAGTACTTC
cdr3_aa: CASSQALRGAIYEQYF

j_call: TRBJ1-4
cdr3_length: 13
d_call: -
clone_size: many
v_call: TRBV29-1
cdr3_nt: TGCAGCGTCGAGGGGGGCACTAATGAAAAACTGTTTTTT
cdr3_aa: CSVEGGTNEKLFF

j_call: TRBJ2-5
cdr3_length: 16
d_call: TRBD2
clone_size: many
v_call: TRBV7-2
cdr3_nt: TGTGCCAGCAGCTTAGTTGCTAGCGGGCACCAAGAGACCCAGTACTTC
cdr3_aa: CASSLVASGHQETQYF

j_call: TRBJ1-5
cdr3_length: 16
d_call: -
clone_size: many
v_call: TRBV7-2
cdr3_nt: TGTGCCAGCAGCTTAGGTCGTGCGGGTAGCAATCAGCCCCAGCATTTT
cdr3_aa: CASSLGRAGSNQPQHF

j_call: TRBJ2-1
cdr3_length: 15
d_call: TRBD1
clone_size: -
v_call: TRBV6-4
cdr3_nt: TGTGCCAGCAGTCTCGGGACAGGGGGCTACAATGAGCAGTTCTTC
cdr3_aa: CASSLGTGGYNEQFF